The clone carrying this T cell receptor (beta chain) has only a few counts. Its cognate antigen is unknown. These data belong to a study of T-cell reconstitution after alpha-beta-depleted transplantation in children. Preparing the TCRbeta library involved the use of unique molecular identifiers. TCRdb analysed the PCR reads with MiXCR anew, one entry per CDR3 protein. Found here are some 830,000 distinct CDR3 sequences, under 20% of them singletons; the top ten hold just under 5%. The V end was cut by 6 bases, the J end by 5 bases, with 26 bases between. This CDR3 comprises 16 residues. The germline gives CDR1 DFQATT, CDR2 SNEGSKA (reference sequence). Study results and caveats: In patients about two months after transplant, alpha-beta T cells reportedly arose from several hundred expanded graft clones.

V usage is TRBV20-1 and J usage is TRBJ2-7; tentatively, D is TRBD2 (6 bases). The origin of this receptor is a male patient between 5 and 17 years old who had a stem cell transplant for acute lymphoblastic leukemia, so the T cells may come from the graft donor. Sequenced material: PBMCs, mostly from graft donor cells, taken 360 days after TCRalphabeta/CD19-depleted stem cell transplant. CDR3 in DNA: TGCAGTGCCAGGTCCCTTCCCTGGAAGGTAGCGGACGAGCAGTACTTC. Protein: CSARSLPWKVADEQYF.